Presented here are 21 T cell receptor beta chains from one specimen sequenced in a study of blood T cell repertoires in COVID-19. Sequenced by immunoSEQ multiplex PCR; TCRdb stores in-frame clones only, minus some. Here the sample spans about 61,000 clones, 70% to 80% being singletons. Sequenced: peripheral blood. The receptors were sampled from an elderly man with active or convalescent COVID-19.

This chain uses TRBV24-1 with TRBJ1-2; perhaps TRBD1 as D (6 bases). Germline CDR1 reads KGHDR; CDR2 reads SFDVKD. The CDR3 consists of 17 residues. Trimming cost V 4 bases and J 3 bases, with 20 bases left between them. The CDR3: CATSDVGGALRYYGYTF. The CDR3 region has the DNA TGTGCCACCAGTGACGTTGGGGGGGCCCTTCGCTACTATGGCTACACCTTC.

V usage is TRBV10-3 and J usage is TRBJ2-1; 10 nucleotides align to TRBD2. The J segment lost 9 bases and the V segment lost 8 bases, leaving 4 bases of the junction unmatched. Germline loops: CDR1 ENHRY, CDR2 SYGVKD. The CDR3 sequence is 12 residues long. The CDR3 DNA is TGTGCCATCGGACTAGCGGATAGTGAGCAGTTCTTC. This sequence encodes CAIGLADSEQFF.

This chain uses TRBV21-1 with TRBJ2-5; the listed D gene, TRBD1, was not tested against the DNA. TRBV21-1 represents a pseudogene. The CDR3 length is 14 residues. DNA of the CDR3: TGTGCCAGCAGCAAAGTGGCCCATCAAGAGACCCAGTACTTC. It translates to CASSKVAHQETQYF.

This clone was observed a few times. The chain has TRBV11-2 and TRBJ2-1, with 8 positions matching TRBD2. Germline assignment: CDR1 SGHAT and CDR2 FQNNGV. This CDR3 region has 13 residues. V lost 5 bases to trimming and J lost 9 bases; unmatched junction nucleotides: 6. The CDR3 loop reads CASSQTSVGEQFF. DNA for the CDR3: TGTGCCAGCAGCCAGACTAGCGTAGGTGAGCAGTTCTTC. Supplemented by reference TRBV11-2 and TRBJ2-1, the full variable domain reads EAGVAQSPRYKIIEKRQSVAFWCNPISGHATLYWYQQILGQGPKLLIQFQNNGVVDDSQLPKDRFSAERLKGVDSTLKIQPAKLEDSAVYLCASSQTSVGEQFFGPGTRLTVL.

The chain has TRBV5-1 and TRBJ1-3; 10 nucleotides agree with TRBD1. This CDR3 comprises 16 residues. Germline V gene lookup returns CDR1 SGHRS and CDR2 YFSETQ. V was clipped by 0 bases and J by 4 bases; unmatched bases: 4. The CDR3 region has the DNA TGCGCCAGCAGCTTGGATCCGGGACAGGGGGGAAACACCATATATTTT. This codes for CASSLDPGQGGNTIYF.

The chain links TRBV18 to TRBJ2-2; TRBD1 matches 7 bases. The germline gives CDR1 KGHSH, CDR2 LQKENI. This CDR3 is 17 amino acids long. The J segment lost 2 bases and the V segment lost 3 bases, leaving 9 bases of the junction unmatched. The chain's CDR3 is CASSPTRQGSNTGELFF. The CDR3 nucleotides are TGTGCCAGCTCACCTACACGACAGGGTTCAAACACCGGGGAGCTGTTTTTT.

The rearrangement links TRBV6-1 to TRBJ2-3; the match to TRBD2 covers 9 bases. The V segment lost 1 base and the J segment 0 bases; nucleotides outside the gene matches: 2. This CDR3 spans 16 amino acids. Germline-derived CDR1 and CDR2 are MNHNS and SASEGT. CDR3 in DNA: TGTGCCAGCAGTGAAGTGCGGGGGGGGAGCACAGATACGCAGTATTTT. As protein: CASSEVRGGSTDTQYF.

The V call is TRBV2, the J call TRBJ1-1; D unclear. Germline V gives CDR1 SNHLY, CDR2 FYNNEI. V was pared by 5 bases and J by 1 base, with 11 bases between. This CDR3 contains 14 residues. The CDR3: CASSTTEGNTEAFF. CDR3 DNA sequence: TGTGCCAGCAGTACGACGGAGGGGAACACTGAAGCTTTCTTT.

The CDR3 region is CASRNSYEQYF. The CDR3 coding sequence is TGTGCCAGCAGGAACTCATACGAGCAGTACTTC. V and J are TRBV2 and TRBJ2-7; unclear D gene. V was cut by 6 bases and J by 4 bases, with 7 bases left in between. The CDR3 runs to 11 residues. CDR1 SNHLY and CDR2 FYNNEI come from the germline V gene.

This clone occurred once. In DNA form, the CDR3 reads TGTGCCAGCAGTCCCACCCGGGGGAGCTCCTACGAGCAGTACTTC. This sequence encodes CASSPTRGSSYEQYF. The gene calls are TRBV28 and TRBJ2-7, with D possibly matching TRBD2 (6 bases). The germline gives CDR1 MDHEN, CDR2 SYDVKM. This CDR3 has 15 amino acids. Trimming took off 5 bases at V and 0 bases at J, with 14 bases between the two ends.

The CDR3 reads CATSVTGVRETQYF. The CDR3 DNA follows: TGTGCCACCAGCGTGACAGGGGTCCGAGAGACCCAGTACTTC. This chain joins TRBV15 and TRBJ2-5; 8 positions match TRBD1. Germline V gene lookup returns CDR1 LNHNV and CDR2 YYDKDF (reference sequence). With V trimmed by 5 bases and J by 4 bases, 6 bases remained unmatched. This CDR3 comprises 14 residues.

J is TRBJ2-7 and V is TRBV3-1 (or the pseudogene TRBV3-2), with TRBD2 matching 9 bases. The CDR3 runs 15 residues. Germline CDR1 is LGHDT and CDR2 is YNNKEL (reference sequence). Germline trimming cut 3 bases from V and 5 bases from J; bases unmatched to any gene: 8. The CDR3 spells CASSHAAGGKDEQYF. The CDR3 coding sequence is TGTGCCAGCAGCCACGCAGCGGGGGGCAAGGACGAGCAGTACTTC.

This chain joins TRBV3-1 (or the pseudogene TRBV3-2) and TRBJ2-7, with 12 bases that match TRBD2. The CDR3 runs 14 residues. The ends lost 8 bases at V and 6 bases at J; junction bases unmatched: 8. Germline loops: CDR1 LGHDT, CDR2 YNNKEL (reference sequence). The CDR3 reads CASCPTSGSSEQYF. The DNA for the CDR3 is TGTGCCAGCTGCCCGACTAGCGGGAGTAGCGAGCAGTACTTC.

This chain joins TRBV21-1 and TRBJ2-1; the listed D gene, TRBD2, was not tested against the DNA. TRBV21-1 counts as a pseudogene. The CDR3 has 19 amino acids. The CDR3 here is CASSTAGLVCASHWGEQFF. The CDR3 DNA reads as TGTGCCAGCAGCACCGCAGGACTAGTTTGTGCATCGCATTGGGGTGAGCAGTTCTTC.

This clone was counted many times. This chain joins TRBV27 and TRBJ1-2; D is ambiguous. Between the trimmed V and J ends, which lost 0 bases and 3 bases, there was a span of 14 bases. The CDR3 contains 16 residues. Germline V gene data show CDR1 as MNHEY and CDR2 as SMNVEV (reference sequence). As DNA, the CDR3 is TGTGCCAGCAGTTTATCCGAGGAACTTCCTTACTATGGCTACACCTTC. It encodes CASSLSEELPYYGYTF.

Here the CDR3 reads CAWSLLTSGSDTQYF. In nucleotides, the CDR3 is TGTGCCTGGAGTCTGCTGACTAGCGGGTCAGATACGCAGTATTTT. V and J are TRBV30 and TRBJ2-3; the match to TRBD2 covers 10 bases. The CDR3 runs to 15 residues. Germline CDR1 and CDR2: GTSNPN and SVGIG (reference sequence). The V gene end was trimmed by 2 bases and the J gene end by 4 bases; junction bases not matched to a gene: 6.

V and J are TRBV3-1 (or the pseudogene TRBV3-2) and TRBJ1-6; 9 positions agree with TRBD1. V shed 4 bases and J 8 bases; nucleotides not matched to a gene: 6. This CDR3 contains 15 residues. Germline V gene lookup returns CDR1 LGHDT and CDR2 YNNKEL (reference sequence). Written as DNA, the CDR3 is TGTGCCAGCAGCCTTAACCGACAGGGGGATTCACCCCTCCACTTT. Translation: CASSLNRQGDSPLHF.

This sequence joins TRBV28 and TRBJ2-5; 11 bases match TRBD2. Trimming took 5 bases from V and 7 from J; bases not matched to a gene: 12. CDR3 length: 16 amino acids. The germline V gene has CDR1 MDHEN and CDR2 SYDVKM. The CDR3 DNA sequence: TGTGCCAGCAGTACGACTAGCGGGGCCTCCCGGGGGACCCAGTACTTC. This encodes CASSTTSGASRGTQYF.

This chain connects TRBV28 to TRBJ1-5; the D gene is possibly TRBD1 (6 bases). Trimming removed 5 bases at V and 3 bases at J, with 11 bases between. Germline V lookup: CDR1 MDHEN, CDR2 SYDVKM. CDR3 length equals 14 residues. CDR3 sequence reads: CASSTYRANQPQHF. DNA for the CDR3: TGTGCCAGCAGTACATACAGGGCCAATCAGCCCCAGCATTTT.

The chain is built from TRBV6-1 and TRBJ1-6; the match to TRBD1 covers 9 bases. V was clipped by 4 bases and J by 8 bases; unmatched bases: 9. The germline V gene has CDR1 MNHNS and CDR2 SASEGT. CDR3 length: 16 amino acids. Here the CDR3 reads CASSVFTGGRDSPLHF. CDR3 coding DNA: TGTGCCAGCAGTGTATTTACAGGGGGCCGGGATTCACCCCTCCACTTT.

V gene TRBV2 combines with J gene TRBJ1-1; the D is unclear. This CDR3 contains 14 residues. The germline V gene has CDR1 SNHLY and CDR2 FYNNEI. V gave up 7 bases and J gave up 0 bases, with 12 bases separating them. The CDR3 coding sequence is TGTGCCAGCACTTACCGGGGTCTGAACACTGAAGCTTTCTTT. Translation gives CASTYRGLNTEAFF.